This T cell receptor beta chain stems from a study of blood T cell repertoires in COVID-19 (dated by TCRdb to the early 2020s). Study-level background: Samples covering the acute and convalescent phases of COVID-19 were provided by collaborators in the United States, Italy and Spain. Nearly every sample came with metadata listing a de-identified subject ID, COVID-19 status, age in years and sex. The prospective study material was composed of cDNA or gDNA derived from T cells, B-cell-depleted T cells, or PBMCs. Where HLA class I and class II types were available, the types were taken from metadata supplied by the sample provider, not from assay-based typing. Samples came from the ongoing ImmuneRACE study (first 160 participants) plus 1,254 subjects from 6 global collaborators. The repertoires were released in a freely available public database intended as a resource for research on the immune response to SARS-CoV-2. Deeply sampled blood TCRbeta repertoires from subjects exposed to, actively infected with, or recovered from COVID-19 were included in the dataset.

TCRbeta CDR3 regions were amplified from genomic DNA using the immunoSEQ Assay, a bias-controlled multiplex PCR. The authors' analysis ran thus. The number of nucleated cells in each sample was estimated by amplification of reference gene primers within the assay. Sequence reads were collapsed and filtered to measure the absolute abundance of every unique TCRbeta CDR3 rearrangement. For each sample, productive Simpson clonality was calculated as the square root of Simpson's diversity index across productive rearrangements. TCRdb took over this immuneACCESS table, retaining in-frame rearrangements with V and J assigned. Such tables are incomplete; in checked studies, under half of the missing clones stem from an unresolved V gene, and the remainder is unexplained. That table supplies the V and J calls and clone size; D and trimming were determined from the DNA. Counted in this sample were roughly 120,000 clones; 70% to 90% of them appeared once. The biggest ten clones account for 8% to 8.5% of the sample.

Samples from volunteer blood donors who had recovered from COVID-19 were contributed by a second Seattle source. Whole blood was collected in K2EDTA tubes by collaborating institutions according to the institutions' own protocols. For TCRbeta analysis, collaborator samples were shipped as frozen whole blood, as isolated PBMCs, or as DNA extracted from either sample type. Reading the germline V gene gives CDR1 SQVTM and CDR2 ANQGSEA. Counted from cysteine to phenylalanine, this CDR3 has 16 amino acids. Just the 48-base CDR3 DNA is kept, in frame starting at base 1. Here V drops 5 bases and J drops 7 bases, and the junction holds 14 bases not matched to any gene. To note about this clone: Its antigen target is currently unknown. The input lacks base qualities; no much larger clone sits a single base away.

Study-wide conclusions, independent of this receptor: How much clinical and demographic metadata was included differed by source and by participant, and the metadata was provided uncurated.

The sequencing input was peripheral blood. The rearrangement joined TRBV29-1 to TRBJ2-2; TRBD1 fits 9 bases in the junction. This clonotype originated in a woman in her seventies who had recovered from COVID-19. The DNA sequence is as follows: TGCAGCGTTCGTAGACCCGGGACAGGGATAAACGGGGAGCTGTTTTTT. This gives the protein CSVRRPGTGINGELFF.